The next 29 T cell receptor beta chains were all read from a single sample in a study of T cell responses to AZD1222 COVID-19 vaccine. The table came from immunoSEQ multiplex PCR; TCRdb's copy has only in-frame clones and leaves some out. This sample has under 150,000 clones, with around nine tenths found just once. This material consisted of peripheral blood, taken on day 0 of AZD1222 vaccination. Source of these receptors: an adult in good health.

This chain joins TRBV6-5 and TRBJ1-1, with D maybe TRBD1 (5 bases). This CDR3 spans 15 amino acids. With 2 bases removed from V and 5 bases from J, the gap between germline ends came to 15 bases. From germline, CDR1 is MNHEY and CDR2 SVGAGI. As DNA, the CDR3 is TGTGCCAGCAGTTACCTCGGGACCTGGGGGACTGAAGCTTTCTTT. Protein: CASSYLGTWGTEAFF.

The chain links TRBV14 to TRBJ2-7, with a tentative D call TRBD2 (5 bases). CDR3 length: 13 amino acids. Germline V gene sequence: CDR1 SGHDN, CDR2 FVKESK. Between the trimmed V and J ends, which lost 4 bases and 1 base, there was a span of 8 bases. CDR3 nucleotide sequence: TGTGCCAGCAGCCCATCGGGGTCCTACGAGCAGTACTTC. It codes for CASSPSGSYEQYF. Complete variable domain (other parts from reference TRBV14 and TRBJ2-7): EAGVTQFPSHSVIEKGQTVTLRCDPISGHDNLYWYRRVMGKEIKFLLHFVKESKQDESGMPNNRFLAERTGGTYSTLKVQPAELEDSGVYFCASSPSGSYEQYFGPGTRLTVT.

The rearrangement uses TRBV2 and TRBJ1-2, with 12 bases lining up with TRBD1. Germline CDR1 SNHLY, CDR2 FYNNEI. The length of the CDR3 is 14 residues. J lost 7 bases, V lost 7 bases, and 7 bases had no gene match. The chain's CDR3 is CASKGTGGGRGYTF. CDR3 DNA sequence: TGTGCCAGCAAGGGGACAGGGGGCGGTCGTGGCTACACCTTC.

V and J are TRBV7-9 and TRBJ2-5; no clear D gene. Trimming took 6 bases from V and 2 from J, leaving 10 bases between them. CDR3 length: 13 amino acids. CDR1 is SEHNR, CDR2 FQNEAQ, per germline (reference sequence). In DNA, the CDR3 is TGTGCCAGCAGAGACCTAAGGCAAGAGACCCAGTACTTC. Encoded protein: CASRDLRQETQYF. Supplemented by reference TRBV7-9 and TRBJ2-5, the full variable domain reads DTGVSQNPRHKITKRGQNVTFRCDPISEHNRLYWYRQTLGQGPEFLTYFQNEAQLEKSRLLSDRFSAERPKGSFSTLEIQRTEQGDSAMYLCASRDLRQETQYFGPGTRLLVL.

J is TRBJ1-1 and V is TRBV11-1; no definite D call. Trimming removed 3 bases at V and 0 bases at J, with 8 bases between. The germline V gene has CDR1 SGHAT and CDR2 FQDESV (reference sequence). The CDR3 is made up of 14 amino acids. The CDR3 DNA reads as TGTGCCAGCAGCTTCGGCATAATGAACACTGAAGCTTTCTTT. Its translation is CASSFGIMNTEAFF.

V and J are TRBV11-2 and TRBJ2-7; possibly TRBD1 or TRBD2 for D (5 bases each). V lost 6 bases and J lost 2, with 17 bases in between. CDR3 size: 15 residues. Germline CDR1 and CDR2: SGHAT and FQNNGV. The CDR3 sequence is CASSRYRDQTYEQYF. The CDR3, as DNA: TGTGCCAGCAGTCGTTACCGGGACCAAACCTACGAGCAGTACTTC. The full variable domain, its missing parts supplied by reference TRBV11-2 and TRBJ2-7, is EAGVAQSPRYKIIEKRQSVAFWCNPISGHATLYWYQQILGQGPKLLIQFQNNGVVDDSQLPKDRFSAERLKGVDSTLKIQPAKLEDSAVYLCASSRYRDQTYEQYFGPGTRLTVT.

This clone showed up just a few times. The rearrangement joins TRBV30 to TRBJ1-4, with TRBD1 matching 7 bases. CDR1 is GTSNPN and CDR2 is SVGIG in the germline V gene (reference sequence). Germline trimming cut 1 base from V and 3 bases from J; bases unmatched to any gene: 5. The CDR3 loop spans 15 amino acids. CDR3 DNA: TGTGCCTGGAGTGCTAACAGGGGTGCTAATGAAAAACTGTTTTTT. It is translated as CAWSANRGANEKLFF.

The V gene is TRBV6-2 or TRBV6-3, the J gene TRBJ2-3; 15 bases map to TRBD2. The germline CDR1 and CDR2 sequences are MNHEY and SVGEGT. There are 17 residues in the CDR3. The V and J ends lost 4 bases and 7 bases, in that order; junction bases with no gene match: 9. The DNA of the CDR3 is TGTGCCAGCAGTTTCCCGGGACTAGCGGGAGGAGGGAATACGCAGTATTTT. Translated: CASSFPGLAGGGNTQYF.

The chain has TRBV19 and TRBJ2-7; perhaps TRBD1 as D (6 bases). V lost 5 bases and J 4 bases, leaving 21 bases between the germline ends. Per germline, CDR1 LNHDA and CDR2 SQIVND (reference sequence). The CDR3 extends over 16 amino acids. CDR3 sequence reads: CASSGERLNTGYEQYF. In DNA, the CDR3 is TGTGCCAGTAGTGGAGAGAGACTCAACACAGGGTACGAGCAGTACTTC.

The chain has TRBV7-2 and TRBJ1-5, with 10 bases matching TRBD1. The germline V gene encodes CDR1 SGHTA and CDR2 FQGNSA. The CDR3 is 13 residues long. Unmatched junction bases numbered 2, after V lost 6 bases and J lost 6 bases. CDR3 amino acids: CASSRDRGQPQHF. The CDR3 bases are TGTGCCAGCAGTCGGGACAGGGGTCAGCCCCAGCATTTT.

The chain is built from TRBV5-6 and TRBJ1-2, with a weak D call TRBD1 (6 bases). Trimming removed 4 bases at V and 4 bases at J, with 8 bases between. The CDR3 runs to 12 residues. Germline loops: CDR1 SGHDT, CDR2 YYEEEE. CDR3 residues: CASSADSYGYTF. The CDR3 bases are TGTGCCAGCAGCGCGGACAGCTATGGCTACACCTTC.

The V call is TRBV7-9, the J call TRBJ2-3; TRBD1 agrees at 7 bases. The CDR3 sequence is 17 residues long. With 5 bases clipped from V and 4 bases from J, the junction kept 15 bases outside the gene matches. The germline V gene has CDR1 SEHNR and CDR2 FQNEAQ (reference sequence). As DNA, the CDR3 is TGTGCCAGCAGCACCCAGAGGACGGATACAGGGGCAGATACGCAGTATTTT. Translating it yields CASSTQRTDTGADTQYF.

Here the CDR3 reads CAWSRRQGKKEKLFF. The CDR3 DNA sequence: TGTGCCTGGAGTCGTCGACAGGGAAAGAAGGAAAAACTGTTTTTT. The chain couples TRBV30 to TRBJ1-4, with 7 positions matching TRBD1. Germline-derived CDR1 and CDR2 are GTSNPN and SVGIG (reference sequence). V was clipped by 2 bases and J by 8 bases; unmatched bases: 11. The CDR3 consists of 15 residues.

The chain recombines TRBV20-1 with TRBJ2-1; D may be TRBD2 (5 bases). This CDR3 spans 15 amino acids. CDR1 is DFQATT, CDR2 SNEGSKA, per germline (reference sequence). Trimming pared 3 bases from V and 1 base from J, leaving 13 bases between. The CDR3 region is CSASSPGYSYNEQFF. The CDR3 bases are TGCAGTGCTAGTTCACCGGGATATTCCTACAATGAGCAGTTCTTC.

This clone is a singleton in its sample. The chain joins TRBV12-3 or TRBV12-4 to TRBJ1-2; maybe TRBD1 (5 bases). CDR3 length: 13 residues. V lost 5 bases to trimming and J lost 3 bases, with 10 bases between them. CDR3: CASSDSWDYGYTF. The CDR3 region has the DNA TGTGCCAGCAGTGACAGTTGGGACTATGGCTACACCTTC.

The chain couples TRBV27 to TRBJ2-2, with D possibly being TRBD1 (5 bases). Germline assignment: CDR1 MNHEY and CDR2 SMNVEV (reference sequence). Trimming left V 5 bases short and J 4 bases short, with 20 bases between. This CDR3 has 17 residues. The CDR3 coding sequence is TGTGCCAGCAGTACAGGTTGGGGTTCGCCGACCACCGGGGAGCTGTTTTTT. Protein sequence: CASSTGWGSPTTGELFF.

The CDR3 loop reads CAISESGTGVSKNIQYF. CDR3 coding DNA: TGTGCCATCAGTGAGTCAGGGACAGGGGTGAGCAAAAACATTCAGTACTTC. The V call is TRBV10-3, the J call TRBJ2-4, with TRBD1 matching over 10 bases. The CDR3 contains 17 residues. Germline loops: CDR1 ENHRY, CDR2 SYGVKD. Germline trimming cut 0 bases from V and 3 bases from J; bases unmatched to any gene: 5.

The V gene is TRBV11-3, the J gene TRBJ2-7, with D hard to call. V was trimmed by 7 bases and J by 2 bases, leaving 9 bases between them. CDR1 is SGHNT and CDR2 is YENEEA in the germline V gene. The CDR3 spans 12 residues. This chain's CDR3 is CASTRGAYEQYF. CDR3 sequence (DNA): TGTGCCAGCACCCGAGGCGCCTACGAGCAGTACTTC. Drawing the rest from reference TRBV11-3 and TRBJ2-7, the complete variable domain is EAGVVQSPRYKIIEKKQPVAFWCNPISGHNTLYWYLQNLGQGPELLIRYENEEAVDDSQLPKDRFSAERLKGVDSTLKIQPAELGDSAVYLCASTRGAYEQYFGPGTRLTVT.

The rearrangement joins TRBV29-1 to TRBJ1-2; weak D call: TRBD1 (6 bases). V gave up 6 bases and J gave up 1 base, with 12 bases separating them. This CDR3 is built from 13 residues. Per the germline V gene, CDR1 is SQVTM and CDR2 is ANQGSEA. Here the CDR3 reads CSVGQSLNYGYTF. The CDR3 nucleotides read TGCAGCGTCGGACAGAGCCTTAACTATGGCTACACCTTC.

The V gene is TRBV20-1, the J gene TRBJ1-6, with D perhaps matching TRBD1 (5 bases). V lost 3 bases to trimming and J lost 6 bases, with 18 bases between them. CDR1 and CDR2 (germline): DFQATT, SNEGSKA (reference sequence). The CDR3 has 16 amino acids. The CDR3 sequence is CSASQGPWAFNSPLHF. The CDR3, as DNA: TGCAGTGCTAGTCAGGGACCGTGGGCATTTAATTCACCCCTCCACTTT.

There are a few counts of this clone. V is TRBV20-1 and J is TRBJ1-1, with D possibly matching TRBD1 (6 bases). Germline values: CDR1 DFQATT, CDR2 SNEGSKA (reference sequence). The CDR3 covers 11 residues. V lost 3 bases, J lost 8 bases, and 10 bases lay in between. The CDR3 nucleotides read TGCAGTGCTAGGGGGGGGCTGGAAGCTTTCTTT. This translates into CSARGGLEAFF.

The rearrangement links TRBV30 to TRBJ1-2; 7 bases match TRBD1. The CDR3 runs to 13 residues. CDR1 and CDR2 (germline): GTSNPN, SVGIG (reference sequence). The V gene end was trimmed by 4 bases and the J gene end by 1 base; junction bases not matched to a gene: 3. This CDR3 is CAWNGQVNYGYTF. The CDR3 nucleotides are TGTGCCTGGAACGGACAGGTTAACTATGGCTACACCTTC.

The CDR3 nucleotides are TGTGCCAGCAGTGTTGCTAGAGCTGAAGCTTTCTTT. It yields the protein CASSVARAEAFF. The chain links TRBV2 to TRBJ1-1; D not certain. The V end was cut by 4 bases, the J end by 6 bases, with 9 bases between. Germline CDR1 is SNHLY and CDR2 is FYNNEI. The CDR3 contains 12 residues.

The chain carries TRBV11-2 and TRBJ1-4; TRBD1 agrees at 9 bases. Unmatched junction bases numbered 11, after V lost 7 bases and J lost 11 bases. CDR3 size: 14 residues. Germline V gene lookup returns CDR1 SGHAT and CDR2 FQNNGV. DNA of the CDR3: TGTGCCAGCACCGTCCTCGGACAGGGGAGTAAACTGTTTTTT. This gives the protein CASTVLGQGSKLFF.

This sequence joins TRBV28 and TRBJ1-1, with 8 bases fitting TRBD1. The V gene end was trimmed by 6 bases and the J gene end by 3 bases; junction bases not matched to a gene: 15. The V gene's germline CDR1 is MDHEN and CDR2 SYDVKM. The CDR3 has 17 amino acids. The DNA of the CDR3 is TGTGCCAGCAGCCAAGGACAGGGTCGTAGTTACCACACTGAAGCTTTCTTT. Translation: CASSQGQGRSYHTEAFF.

This rearrangement joins TRBV2 to TRBJ1-2, with D unclear. The V end was cut by 4 bases, the J end by 7 bases, with 13 bases between. Germline V gene sequence: CDR1 SNHLY, CDR2 FYNNEI. The length of the CDR3 is 13 residues. CDR3 nucleotide sequence: TGTGCCAGCAGTGTACGGGAGCTAGCTGGCTACACCTTC. Translating gives CASSVRELAGYTF.

The chain recombines TRBV7-9 with TRBJ1-1; D is undetermined. V dropped 2 bases and J dropped 2 bases, with 9 bases sitting between them. This CDR3 has 14 amino acids. In germline, CDR1 is SEHNR, CDR2 FQNEAQ (reference sequence). CDR3 DNA: TGTGCCAGCAGCTTATTGGAGATTAACACTGAAGCTTTCTTT. Its translation is CASSLLEINTEAFF.

V and J are TRBV24-1 and TRBJ1-6; D not resolved. The CDR3 is made up of 16 amino acids. V lost 5 bases and J lost 1, with 11 bases in between. Germline assignment: CDR1 KGHDR and CDR2 SFDVKD. Here the CDR3 reads CATSGRAQSYNSPLHF. CDR3 in DNA: TGTGCCACCAGTGGAAGGGCACAGTCCTATAATTCACCCCTCCACTTT.

The chain recombines TRBV3-1 (or the pseudogene TRBV3-2) with TRBJ2-1; 9 bases match TRBD2. Trimming took 2 bases from V and 3 from J; bases not matched to a gene: 14. Germline CDR1 and CDR2: LGHDT and YNNKEL (reference sequence). CDR3 length: 19 residues. In DNA form, the CDR3 reads TGTGCCAGCAGCCAATCTTCCCCTTGGCGGGAGGGTTTCTACAATGAGCAGTTCTTC. Protein: CASSQSSPWREGFYNEQFF.